This T cell receptor beta chain was found in a study of T-cell reconstitution after alpha-beta-depleted transplantation in children. The CDR3 length is 15 residues. V lost 8 bases, J lost 4 bases, and 12 bases stayed unmatched. Germline V gene lookup returns CDR1 SNHLY and CDR2 FYNNEI. The library targeted TCRbeta and was prepared with unique molecular identifiers. Using its own MiXCR run on the PCR reads, TCRdb lists one record per CDR3 protein. The data hold around 580,000 distinct CDR3 sequences, with roughly 30% observed a single time. The genes are TRBV2 and TRBJ2-7, with 9 bases that match TRBD1. The sequencing here drew on PBMCs, taken before TCRalphabeta/CD19-depleted stem cell transplant. The TCR sequence derives from a boy in the first two years of life with Wiskott-Aldrich syndrome, due to receive a stem cell transplant. CDR3 sequence: CASQTGTGTLYEQYF. The CDR3 coding sequence is TGTGCCAGCCAGACCGGGACAGGGACACTTTACGAGCAGTACTTC. The whole variable domain, remainder taken from reference TRBV2 and TRBJ2-7, is EPEVTQTPSHQVTQMGQEVILRCVPISNHLYFYWYRQILGQKVEFLVSFYNNEISEKSEIFDDQFSVERPDGSNFTLKIRSTKLEDSAMYFCASQTGTGTLYEQYFGPGTRLTVT.